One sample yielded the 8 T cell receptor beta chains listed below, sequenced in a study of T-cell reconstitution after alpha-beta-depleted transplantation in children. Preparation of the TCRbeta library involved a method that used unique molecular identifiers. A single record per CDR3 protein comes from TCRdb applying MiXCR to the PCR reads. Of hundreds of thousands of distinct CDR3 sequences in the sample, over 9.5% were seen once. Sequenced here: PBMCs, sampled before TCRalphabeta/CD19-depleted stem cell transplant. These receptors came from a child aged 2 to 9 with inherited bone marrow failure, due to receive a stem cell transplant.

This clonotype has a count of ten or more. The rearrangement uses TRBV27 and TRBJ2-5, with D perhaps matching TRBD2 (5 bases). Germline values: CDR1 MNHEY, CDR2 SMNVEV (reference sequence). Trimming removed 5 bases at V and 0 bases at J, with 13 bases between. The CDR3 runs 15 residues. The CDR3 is CASSPQGLYQETQYF. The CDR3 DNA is TGTGCCAGCAGTCCTCAAGGACTTTACCAAGAGACCCAGTACTTC.

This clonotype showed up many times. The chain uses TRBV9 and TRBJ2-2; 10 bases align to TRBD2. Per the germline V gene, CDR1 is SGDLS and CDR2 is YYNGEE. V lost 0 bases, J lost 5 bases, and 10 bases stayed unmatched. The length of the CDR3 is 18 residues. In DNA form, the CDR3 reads TGTGCCAGCAGCGTAGACCCTCTAGCGGGAGTAGGTACCGGGGAGCTGTTTTTT. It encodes CASSVDPLAGVGTGELFF.

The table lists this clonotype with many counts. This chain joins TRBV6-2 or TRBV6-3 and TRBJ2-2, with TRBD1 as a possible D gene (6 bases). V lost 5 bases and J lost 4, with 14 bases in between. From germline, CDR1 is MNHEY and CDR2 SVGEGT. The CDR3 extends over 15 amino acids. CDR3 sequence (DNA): TGTGCCAGCAGTCCGACAGGTGGGATCACCGGGGAGCTGTTTTTT. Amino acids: CASSPTGGITGELFF.

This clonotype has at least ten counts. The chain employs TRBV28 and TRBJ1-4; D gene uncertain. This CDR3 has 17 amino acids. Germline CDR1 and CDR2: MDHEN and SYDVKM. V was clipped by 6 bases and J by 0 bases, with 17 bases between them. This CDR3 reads CASSLASGFATNEKLFF. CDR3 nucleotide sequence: TGTGCCAGCAGCCTTGCATCCGGATTTGCAACTAATGAAAAACTGTTTTTT.

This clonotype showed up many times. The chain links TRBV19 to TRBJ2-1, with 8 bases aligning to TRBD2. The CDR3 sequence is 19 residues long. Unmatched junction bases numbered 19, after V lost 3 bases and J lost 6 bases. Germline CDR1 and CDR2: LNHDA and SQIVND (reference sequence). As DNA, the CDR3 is TGTGCCAGTAGTATCGCGTCCGGGTCCCTAGCGGGCCCCCTCAATGAGCAGTTCTTC. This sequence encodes CASSIASGSLAGPLNEQFF.

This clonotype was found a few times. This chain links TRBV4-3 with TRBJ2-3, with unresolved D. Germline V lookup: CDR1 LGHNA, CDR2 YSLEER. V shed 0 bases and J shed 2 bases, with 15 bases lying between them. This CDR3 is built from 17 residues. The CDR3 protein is CASSQDYLGSHTDTQYF. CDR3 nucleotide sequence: TGCGCCAGCAGCCAAGATTATTTGGGGTCCCACACAGATACGCAGTATTTT.

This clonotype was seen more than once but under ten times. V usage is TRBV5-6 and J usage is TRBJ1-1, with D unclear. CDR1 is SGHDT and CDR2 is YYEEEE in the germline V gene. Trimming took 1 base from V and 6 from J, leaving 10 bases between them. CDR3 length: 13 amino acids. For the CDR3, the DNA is TGTGCCAGCAGCTTGTTGGGAGTCTCTGAAGCTTTCTTT. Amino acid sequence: CASSLLGVSEAFF.

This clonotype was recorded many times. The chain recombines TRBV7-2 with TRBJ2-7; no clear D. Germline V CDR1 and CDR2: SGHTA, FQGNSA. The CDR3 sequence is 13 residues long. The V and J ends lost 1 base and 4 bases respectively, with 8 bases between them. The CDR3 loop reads CASSLVWQYEQYF. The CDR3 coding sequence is TGTGCCAGCAGCTTAGTGTGGCAGTACGAGCAGTACTTC.